The sequence of this TCR beta chain was determined in a study of T cell repertoires in cytomegalovirus infection. Across the whole study: Recently identified HLA-C-restricted CMV epitopes were used, and well-studied HLA-B-restricted CMV epitopes were used as well. Public TCR beta signatures marked donors with CMV infection and the matching HLA. Whole-study findings and limits: HLA-C-restricted CMV clonotypes gave the most frequent clonotype in two of eight donors.

The CDR3 is made up of 15 amino acids. Germline V gives CDR1 MNHEY, CDR2 SVGAGI. Trimming stripped 0 bases from V and 1 base from J, with 9 bases between. Notes on this clonotype: Its antigen remains unidentified.

TCRdb re-called the reads with MiXCR, one entry per CDR3 protein. The sample gives around 300,000 distinct CDR3 sequences, 20% to 25% of which show up once; approximately 19% is in the top ten. The sequencing used cultured PBMCs, collected from culture after CMV antigen stimulation. The chain carries TRBV6-5 and TRBJ1-1; no firm D call. The TCR sequence derives from a human donor in good health (CMV status not recorded). Some clones in this sample may be carry-over from other donors' samples. CDR3 amino acids: CASSYSAWWNTEAFF. The CDR3 nucleotides are TGTGCCAGCAGTTACTCGGCATGGTGGAACACTGAAGCTTTCTTT.